This T cell receptor (beta chain) is from a study of cytomegalovirus exposure and HLA in healthy donors. The V end was cut by 8 bases, the J end by 4 bases, with 23 bases between. Germline V gene lookup returns CDR1 MNHEY and CDR2 SMNVEV (reference sequence). This CDR3 comprises 16 residues. Method: immunoSEQ multiplex PCR; TCRdb's copy keeps in-frame clones and lacks some. The table lists under 250,000 clones, around nine tenths of them singletons. The clonotype comes from a man younger than 35 in good health and CMV-seronegative. Sequences were obtained from PBMCs. The rearrangement uses TRBV27 and TRBJ1-2, with a weak D call TRBD1 (5 bases). CDR3 sequence reads: CASGTFRGGAIYGYTF. As DNA, the CDR3 is TGTGCCAGCGGAACTTTTCGCGGAGGGGCAATCTATGGCTACACCTTC.